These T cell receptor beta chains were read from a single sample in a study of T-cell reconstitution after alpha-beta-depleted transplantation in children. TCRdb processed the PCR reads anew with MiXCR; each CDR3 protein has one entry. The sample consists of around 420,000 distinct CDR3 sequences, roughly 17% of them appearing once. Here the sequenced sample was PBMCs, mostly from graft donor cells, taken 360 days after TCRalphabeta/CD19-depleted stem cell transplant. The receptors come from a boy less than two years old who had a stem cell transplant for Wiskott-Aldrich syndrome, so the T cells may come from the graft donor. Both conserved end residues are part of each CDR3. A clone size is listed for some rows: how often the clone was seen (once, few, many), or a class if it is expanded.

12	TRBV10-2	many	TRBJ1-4	CASGRGNEKLFF
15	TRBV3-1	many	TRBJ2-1	CASSQVLAGVSEQFF
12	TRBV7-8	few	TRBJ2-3	CASSPSQGTQYF
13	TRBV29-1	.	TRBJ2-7	CSVGASGIYEQYF
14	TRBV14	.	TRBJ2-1	CASSQEQGMGEQFF
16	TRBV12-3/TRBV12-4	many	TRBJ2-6	CASRILGSSGANVLTF
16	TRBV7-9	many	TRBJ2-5	CASSFWRPDLKETQYF
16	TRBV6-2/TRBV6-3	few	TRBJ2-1	CASSHLLAGINNEQFF
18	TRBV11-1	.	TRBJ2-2	CASSPGQGVILGTGELFF
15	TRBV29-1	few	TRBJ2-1	CSIPRRWGADNEQFF
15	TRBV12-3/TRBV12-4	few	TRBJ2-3	CASSPGRKSTDTQYF
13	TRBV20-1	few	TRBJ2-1	CSGPGSSYNEQFF